A single sample is the source of the 20 T cell receptor beta chains below, sequenced in a study of read filtering for tumor transcriptome and immune sequencing. This library used about 360 ng RNA and molecular barcoded adaptors spanning alpha/delta and beta/gamma chains. TCRdb reanalysed the reads using MiXCR and keeps one entry per CDR3 protein. The table shows some 80,000 distinct CDR3 sequences, with over 9% occurring only once. Sequencing used a population of CD138-negative cells sorted from bone marrow. These receptors all come from a donor aged 40 or over with multiple myeloma.

The J gene is TRBJ2-1, the V gene TRBV29-1, with D possibly being TRBD2 (5 bases). V gave up 7 bases and J gave up 8 bases, with 15 bases separating them. Per the germline V gene, CDR1 is SQVTM and CDR2 is ANQGSEA. The CDR3 totals 12 residues. Here the CDR3 DNA reads TGCAGCGGTAGCGTTTTAAGTCATGAGCAGTTCTTC. Protein: CSGSVLSHEQFF.

At least ten counts were recorded for this clonotype. The gene calls are TRBV20-1 and TRBJ2-7; D not certain. With 6 bases removed from V and 0 bases from J, the gap between germline ends came to 6 bases. The CDR3 sequence is 11 residues long. The germline CDR1 and CDR2 sequences are DFQATT and SNEGSKA (reference sequence). Here the CDR3 reads CSAPSSYEQYF. The CDR3 nucleotides read TGCAGTGCCCCAAGCTCCTACGAGCAGTACTTC.

Ten or more counts support this clonotype. The chain couples TRBV5-1 to TRBJ2-1, with D possibly matching TRBD2 (6 bases). The CDR3 runs to 12 residues. Deletions cut 4 bases from V and 8 bases from J, with 10 bases between. CDR1 and CDR2 (germline): SGHRS, YFSETQ. As DNA, the CDR3 is TGCGCCAGCAGCCGGGACTTGGATGAGCAGTTCTTC. It specifies CASSRDLDEQFF. Together with reference TRBV5-1 and TRBJ2-1, the CDR3 gives the full variable domain: KAGVTQTPRYLIKTRGQQVTLSCSPISGHRSVSWYQQTPGQGLQFLFEYFSETQRNKGNFPGRFSGRQFSNSRSEMNVSTLELGDSALYLCASSRDLDEQFFGPGTRLTVL.

This clonotype has at least ten counts. The chain is built from TRBV7-2 and TRBJ1-1; no firm D call. This CDR3 contains 12 residues. Trimming removed 2 bases from V and 6 bases from J, with 7 bases in between. Per the germline V gene, CDR1 is SGHTA and CDR2 is FQGNSA. The CDR3 sequence is CASSLMGSEAFF. The CDR3 nucleotides read TGTGCCAGCAGCTTAATGGGGTCTGAAGCTTTCTTT.

There are many counts of this clonotype. V usage is TRBV28 and J usage is TRBJ2-1; 11 bases map to TRBD1. From germline, CDR1 is MDHEN and CDR2 SYDVKM. J gave up 6 bases and V 4 bases, and 5 bases lay outside the gene matches. CDR3 size: 15 residues. As DNA, the CDR3 is TGTGCCAGCAGTTCGGGACAGGGGGTCCCCAATGAGCAGTTCTTC. The encoded protein is CASSSGQGVPNEQFF.

The chain is built from TRBV29-1 and TRBJ2-1; D is unresolved. The length of the CDR3 is 14 residues. The ends were cut back, 4 bases at V and 3 bases at J, with 13 bases in the middle. Looked up from germline, CDR1 is SQVTM and CDR2 is ANQGSEA. The CDR3 is CSVVYIGSYNEQFF. The DNA for the CDR3 is TGCAGCGTTGTATATATAGGAAGCTACAATGAGCAGTTCTTC.

This clonotype was observed many times. The chain uses TRBV28 and TRBJ2-5; D may correspond to TRBD1 or TRBD2 (5 bases each). The germline CDR1 and CDR2 sequences are MDHEN and SYDVKM. This CDR3 has 15 residues. Trimming pared 3 bases from V and 2 bases from J, leaving 13 bases between. In DNA, the CDR3 is TGTGCCAGCAGTTTGGGACGGCTAGGACAAGAGACCCAGTACTTC. Translation gives CASSLGRLGQETQYF.

The gene calls are TRBV11-2 and TRBJ2-3; 14 bases agree with TRBD2. The CDR3 covers 19 residues. Trimming took 2 bases from V and 3 from J; bases not matched to a gene: 10. Germline loops: CDR1 SGHAT, CDR2 FQNNGV. As DNA, the CDR3 is TGTGCCAGCAGCTTAAGGAGACTAGCGGGAGGGCCCGGGACAGATACGCAGTATTTT. This encodes CASSLRRLAGGPGTDTQYF.

This clonotype was observed at least ten times. The rearrangement uses TRBV29-1 and TRBJ1-2; D remains ambiguous. In germline, CDR1 is SQVTM, CDR2 ANQGSEA. V dropped 0 bases and J dropped 8 bases, with 16 bases sitting between them. CDR3 length: 14 residues. CDR3 sequence reads: CSVEDRGRYGGYTF. The CDR3 nucleotides read TGCAGCGTTGAAGATCGCGGGAGGTATGGGGGCTACACCTTC. Combining the CDR3 with reference TRBV29-1 and TRBJ1-2 gives the whole variable domain SAVISQKPSRDICQRGTSLTIQCQVDSQVTMMFWYRQQPGQSLTLIATANQGSEATYESGFVIDKFPISRPNLTFSTLTVSNMSPEDSSIYLCSVEDRGRYGGYTFGSGTRLTVV.

This clonotype occurred a few times. The chain links TRBV3-1 to TRBJ1-5, with 8 bases identical to TRBD1. Germline CDR1 and CDR2: LGHDT and YNNKEL (reference sequence). The CDR3 totals 14 residues. J gave up 4 bases and V 4 bases, and 3 bases lay outside the gene matches. In nucleotides, the CDR3 is TGTGCCAGCAGCCTCGGACAGGGTAATCAGCCCCAGCATTTT. Translation gives CASSLGQGNQPQHF.

This clonotype was recorded many times. This sequence joins TRBV5-1 and TRBJ1-1, with 8 bases that match TRBD1. The CDR3 runs to 16 residues. Germline CDR1 SGHRS, CDR2 YFSETQ. V was pared by 0 bases and J by 6 bases, with 10 bases of the junction left unmatched. CDR3 sequence reads: CASSLAQGASHAEAFF. The CDR3 DNA reads TGCGCCAGCAGCTTGGCTCAGGGGGCGAGTCACGCTGAAGCTTTCTTT.

The chain joins TRBV19 to TRBJ1-5, with D hard to call. Germline V gene lookup returns CDR1 LNHDA and CDR2 SQIVND (reference sequence). This CDR3 has 17 amino acids. Trimming removed 5 bases from V and 0 bases from J, with 17 bases in between. The CDR3 bases are TGTGCCAGTAGTCCTGAGGCGGGTCGGATTAGCAATCAGCCCCAGCATTTT. It yields the protein CASSPEAGRISNQPQHF. Variable domain in full (rest from reference TRBV19 and TRBJ1-5): DGGITQSPKYLFRKEGQNVTLSCEQNLNHDAMYWYRQDPGQGLRLIYYSQIVNDFQKGDIAEGYSVSREKKESFPLTVTSAQKNPTAFYLCASSPEAGRISNQPQHFGDGTRLSIL.

This clonotype has ten or more counts. The rearrangement joins TRBV12-3 or TRBV12-4 to TRBJ2-4; D is possibly TRBD2 (5 bases). This CDR3 is built from 16 residues. V lost 8 bases and J lost 0, with 17 bases in between. CDR3 sequence (DNA): TGTGCCAGCCCTAGCAGACTCTTCCCAGCCAAAAACATTCAGTACTTC. It translates to CASPSRLFPAKNIQYF.

The rearrangement links TRBV2 to TRBJ2-5, with 9 positions matching TRBD2. The CDR3 totals 15 residues. Unmatched junction bases numbered 12, after V lost 6 bases and J lost 7 bases. CDR1 is SNHLY and CDR2 is FYNNEI in the germline V gene. The CDR3 region is CASSFSGRPSGTQYF. The CDR3 DNA sequence: TGTGCCAGCAGCTTCAGCGGGAGGCCATCGGGGACCCAGTACTTC.

This clonotype appeared many times. V is TRBV4-1 and J is TRBJ2-1; 9 bases are shared with TRBD2. CDR3 length: 15 residues. V trimming: 0 bases; J trimming: 8 bases; junction bases outside the gene matches: 5. Germline CDR1 MGHRA, CDR2 YSYEKL. The CDR3 DNA is TGCGCCAGCAGCCAAGAGATGCTAGCGGGATATGAGCAGTTCTTC. Translated, it gives CASSQEMLAGYEQFF.

This clonotype was counted ten times or more. The chain employs TRBV24-1 and TRBJ2-2; D is undetermined. V gave up 5 bases and J gave up 0 bases, with 6 bases separating them. CDR3 length: 14 residues. Looked up from germline, CDR1 is KGHDR and CDR2 is SFDVKD. Here the CDR3 DNA reads TGTGCCACCAGTGGGCTCGCGAACACCGGGGAGCTGTTTTTT. It translates to CATSGLANTGELFF.

This clonotype occurred many times. The chain has TRBV19 and TRBJ2-1; 7 nucleotides line up with TRBD2. CDR1 and CDR2 (germline): LNHDA, SQIVND (reference sequence). The CDR3 runs to 14 residues. V was clipped by 7 bases and J by 0 bases; unmatched bases: 3. This CDR3 is CASTAGSSYNEQFF. The CDR3, as DNA: TGTGCCAGTACAGCGGGGAGCTCCTACAATGAGCAGTTCTTC.

This clonotype has at least ten counts. V is TRBV7-9 and J is TRBJ2-2; D not resolved. The germline gives CDR1 SEHNR, CDR2 FQNEAQ (reference sequence). The CDR3 consists of 15 residues. Trimming stripped 5 bases from V and 1 base from J, with 11 bases between. The chain's CDR3 is CASSLTTGNTGELFF. The CDR3 nucleotides are TGTGCCAGCAGCCTGACCACGGGGAACACCGGGGAGCTGTTTTTT.

This clonotype was observed at least ten times. The chain links TRBV4-2 to TRBJ1-2; D might be TRBD1 (6 bases). Trimming took 0 bases from V and 1 from J, leaving 9 bases between them. CDR1 is LGHNA, CDR2 YNFKEQ, per germline. The CDR3 runs 15 residues. DNA for the CDR3: TGTGCCAGCAGCCAAGACGCAGGGGATAACTATGGCTACACCTTC. Translation gives CASSQDAGDNYGYTF.

For this clonotype: A far larger clone is only one base removed, so a read error is likely. The V and J genes are TRBV7-8 and TRBJ2-1, with a weak D call TRBD2 (5 bases). The germline CDR1 and CDR2 sequences are SGHVS and FQNEAQ. The CDR3 loop spans 13 amino acids. The V gene lost 4 bases and the J gene lost 8 bases, with 12 bases spanning the gap. Here the CDR3 DNA reads TGTGCCAGCAGCTCGACTATCAGGCATGAGCAGTTCTTC. It specifies CASSSTIRHEQFF.